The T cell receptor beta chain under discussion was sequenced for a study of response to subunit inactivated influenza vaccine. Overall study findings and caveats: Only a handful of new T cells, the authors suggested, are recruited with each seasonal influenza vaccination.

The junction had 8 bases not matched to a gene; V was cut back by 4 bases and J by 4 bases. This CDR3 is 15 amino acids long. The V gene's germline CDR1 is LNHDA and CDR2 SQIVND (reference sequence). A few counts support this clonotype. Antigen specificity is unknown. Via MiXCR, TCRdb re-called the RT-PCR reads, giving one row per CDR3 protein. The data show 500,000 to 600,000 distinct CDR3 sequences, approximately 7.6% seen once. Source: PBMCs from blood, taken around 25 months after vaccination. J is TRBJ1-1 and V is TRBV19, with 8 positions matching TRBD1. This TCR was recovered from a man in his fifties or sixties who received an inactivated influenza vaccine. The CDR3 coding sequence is TGTGCCAGTAGTACATACAGGGGGGCAGGCACTGAAGCTTTCTTT. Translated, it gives CASSTYRGAGTEAFF.